Reported below is one T cell receptor (beta chain). A read error may produce the germline difference seen at one junction end. This record belongs to a study of blood T cell repertoires in COVID-19. Study background: Specimens from acute and convalescent COVID-19 originated in the United States, Italy and Spain. From T cells, B-cell-depleted T cells, or PBMCs came the material, which was cDNA or gDNA.

Germline values: CDR1 SGHRS, CDR2 YFSETQ. This CDR3 region has 13 residues. Methods used by the authors: The assay estimated nucleated cells by amplifying reference gene primers. Assay used: immunoSEQ multiplex PCR; TCRdb lists only in-frame clones, some missing. The V and J calls and clone size are taken from that table; D and trimming were inferred from the DNA. Among around 230,000 clones listed, roughly 83% were seen once. The rearrangement uses TRBV5-1 and TRBJ2-4; 11 nucleotides line up with TRBD2. The TCR originated in a woman in her 70s with active or convalescent COVID-19. Sequences were obtained from peripheral blood. The CDR3 DNA sequence: TGCGCCAGCAGCGAAATAGCGGGAGGGCCTTTAGGCTTC. It yields the protein CASSEIAGGPLGF.